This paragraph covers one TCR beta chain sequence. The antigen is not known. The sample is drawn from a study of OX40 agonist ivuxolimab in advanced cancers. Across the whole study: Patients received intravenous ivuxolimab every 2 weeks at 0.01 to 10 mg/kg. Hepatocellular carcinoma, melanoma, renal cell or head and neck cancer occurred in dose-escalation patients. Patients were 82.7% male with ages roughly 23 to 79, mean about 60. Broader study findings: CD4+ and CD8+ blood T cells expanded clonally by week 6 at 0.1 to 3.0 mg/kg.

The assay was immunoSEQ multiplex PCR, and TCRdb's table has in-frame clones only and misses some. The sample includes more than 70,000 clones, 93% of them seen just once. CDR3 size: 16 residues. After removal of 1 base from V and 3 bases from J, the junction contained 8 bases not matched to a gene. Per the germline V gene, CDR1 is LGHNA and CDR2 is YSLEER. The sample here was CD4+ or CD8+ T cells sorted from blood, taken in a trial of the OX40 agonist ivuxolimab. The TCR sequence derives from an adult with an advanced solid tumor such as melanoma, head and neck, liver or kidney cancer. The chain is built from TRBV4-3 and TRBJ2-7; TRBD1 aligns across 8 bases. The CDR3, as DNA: TGCGCCAGCAGCCAAGGGGGGCCAGGGGGCAGCTACGAGCAGTACTTC. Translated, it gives CASSQGGPGGSYEQYF.